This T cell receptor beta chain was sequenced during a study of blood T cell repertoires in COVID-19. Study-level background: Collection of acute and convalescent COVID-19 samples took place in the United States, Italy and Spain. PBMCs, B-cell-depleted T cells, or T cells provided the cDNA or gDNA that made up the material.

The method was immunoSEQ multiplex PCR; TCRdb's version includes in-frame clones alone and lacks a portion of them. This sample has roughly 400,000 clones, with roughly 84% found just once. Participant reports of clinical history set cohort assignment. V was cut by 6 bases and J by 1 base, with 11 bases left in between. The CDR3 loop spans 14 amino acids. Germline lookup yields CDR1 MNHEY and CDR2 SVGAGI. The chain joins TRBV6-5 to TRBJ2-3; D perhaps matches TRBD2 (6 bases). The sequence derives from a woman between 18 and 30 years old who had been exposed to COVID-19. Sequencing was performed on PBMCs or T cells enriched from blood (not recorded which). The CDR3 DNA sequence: TGTGCCAGCAGGGAGGGGCAGGGCACAGATACGCAGTATTTT. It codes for CASREGQGTDTQYF.